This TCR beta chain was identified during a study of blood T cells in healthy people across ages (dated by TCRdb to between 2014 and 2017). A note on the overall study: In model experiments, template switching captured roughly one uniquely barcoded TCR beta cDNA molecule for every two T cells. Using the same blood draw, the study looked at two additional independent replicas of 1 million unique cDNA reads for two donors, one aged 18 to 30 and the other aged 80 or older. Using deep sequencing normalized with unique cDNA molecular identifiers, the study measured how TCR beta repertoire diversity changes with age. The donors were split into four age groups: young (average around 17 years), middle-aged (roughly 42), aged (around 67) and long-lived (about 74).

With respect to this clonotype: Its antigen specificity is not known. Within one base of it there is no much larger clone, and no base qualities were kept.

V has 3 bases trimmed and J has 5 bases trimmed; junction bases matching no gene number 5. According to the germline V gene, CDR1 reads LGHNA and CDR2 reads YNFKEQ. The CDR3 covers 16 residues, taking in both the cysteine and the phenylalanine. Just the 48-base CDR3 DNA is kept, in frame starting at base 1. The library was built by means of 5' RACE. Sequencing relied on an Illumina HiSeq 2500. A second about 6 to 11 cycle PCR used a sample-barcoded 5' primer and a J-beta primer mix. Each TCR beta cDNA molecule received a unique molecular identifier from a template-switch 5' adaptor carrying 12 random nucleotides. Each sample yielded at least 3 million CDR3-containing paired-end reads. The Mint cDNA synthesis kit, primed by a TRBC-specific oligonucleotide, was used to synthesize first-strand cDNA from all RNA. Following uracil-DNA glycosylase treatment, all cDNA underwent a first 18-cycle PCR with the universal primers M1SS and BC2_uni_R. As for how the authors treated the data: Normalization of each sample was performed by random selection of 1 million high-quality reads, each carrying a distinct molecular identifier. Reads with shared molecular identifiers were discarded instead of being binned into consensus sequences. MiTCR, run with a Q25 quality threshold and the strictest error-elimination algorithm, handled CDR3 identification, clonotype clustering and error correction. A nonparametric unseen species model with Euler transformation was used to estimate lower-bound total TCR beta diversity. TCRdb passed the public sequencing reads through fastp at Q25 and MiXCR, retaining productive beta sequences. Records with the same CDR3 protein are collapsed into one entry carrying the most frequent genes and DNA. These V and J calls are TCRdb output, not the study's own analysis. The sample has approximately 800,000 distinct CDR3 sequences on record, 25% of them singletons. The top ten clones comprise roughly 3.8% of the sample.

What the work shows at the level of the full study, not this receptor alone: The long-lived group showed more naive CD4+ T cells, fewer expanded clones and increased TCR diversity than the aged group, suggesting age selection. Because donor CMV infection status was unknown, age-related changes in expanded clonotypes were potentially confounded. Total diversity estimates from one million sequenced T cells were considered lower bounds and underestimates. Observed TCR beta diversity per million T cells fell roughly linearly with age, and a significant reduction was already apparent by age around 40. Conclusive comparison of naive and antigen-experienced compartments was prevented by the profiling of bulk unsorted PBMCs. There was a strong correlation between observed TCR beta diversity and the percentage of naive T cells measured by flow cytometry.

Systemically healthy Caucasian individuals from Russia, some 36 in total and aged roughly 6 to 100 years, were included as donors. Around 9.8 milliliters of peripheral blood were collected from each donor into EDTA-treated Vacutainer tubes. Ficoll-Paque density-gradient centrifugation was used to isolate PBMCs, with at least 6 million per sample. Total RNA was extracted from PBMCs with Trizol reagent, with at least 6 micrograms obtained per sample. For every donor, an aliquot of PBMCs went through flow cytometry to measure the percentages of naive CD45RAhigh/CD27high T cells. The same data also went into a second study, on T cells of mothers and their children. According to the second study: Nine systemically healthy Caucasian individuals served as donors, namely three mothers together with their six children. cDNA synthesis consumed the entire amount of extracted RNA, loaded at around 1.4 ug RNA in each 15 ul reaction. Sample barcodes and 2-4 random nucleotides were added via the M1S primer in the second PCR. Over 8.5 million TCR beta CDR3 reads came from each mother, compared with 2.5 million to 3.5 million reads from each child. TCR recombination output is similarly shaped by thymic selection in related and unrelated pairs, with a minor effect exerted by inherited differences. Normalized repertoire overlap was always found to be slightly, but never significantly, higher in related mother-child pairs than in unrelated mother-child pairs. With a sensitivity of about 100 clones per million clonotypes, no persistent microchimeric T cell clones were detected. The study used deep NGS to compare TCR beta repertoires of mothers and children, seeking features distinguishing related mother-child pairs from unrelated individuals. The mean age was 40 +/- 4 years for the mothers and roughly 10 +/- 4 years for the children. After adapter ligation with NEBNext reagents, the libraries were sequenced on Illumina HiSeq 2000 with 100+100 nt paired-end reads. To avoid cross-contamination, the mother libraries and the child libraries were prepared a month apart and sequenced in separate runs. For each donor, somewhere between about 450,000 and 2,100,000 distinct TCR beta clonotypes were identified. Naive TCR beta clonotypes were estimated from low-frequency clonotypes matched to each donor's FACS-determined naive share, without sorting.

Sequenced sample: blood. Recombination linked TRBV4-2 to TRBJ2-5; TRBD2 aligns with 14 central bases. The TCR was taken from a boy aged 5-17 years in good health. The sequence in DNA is TGTGCCAGCAGCCAGGGGACTAGCGGGAGAGGGGAGACCCAGTACTTC. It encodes CASSQGTSGRGETQYF.